A few counts support the clone carrying this T cell receptor (beta chain). The target antigen is unknown. This sample is part of a study of T cell repertoires in cytomegalovirus infection. Study overall: A matching HLA type, together with CMV infection, was signaled by public TCR beta signatures.

Study-level points and caveats: Of the TCR beta families, the public ones yielded a cumulative frequency that identified carriers of CMV plus the relevant HLA. CMV-specific TCR beta clonotypes restricted by HLA-C dominated the ex vivo response.

TCRdb reprocessed the reads with MiXCR, giving one entry per CDR3 protein. The sample records approximately 500,000 distinct CDR3 sequences, 11% being singletons. The CDR3 is made up of 15 amino acids. V lost 1 base and J lost 5, with 14 bases in between. Per the germline V gene, CDR1 is SEHNR and CDR2 is FQNEAQ (reference sequence). Sequenced material: PBMCs. V usage is TRBV7-9 and J usage is TRBJ2-5; D is uncertain. The source of this sequence is a human donor in good health (CMV status not recorded). Some clones in this sample may be carry-over from other donors' samples. In nucleotides, the CDR3 is TGTGCCAGCAGCTTAGATGGGGTGATGGTGGAGACCCAGTACTTC. Translated, it gives CASSLDGVMVETQYF. Full variable domain (remainder filled in from reference TRBV7-9 and TRBJ2-5): DTGVSQNPRHKITKRGQNVTFRCDPISEHNRLYWYRQTLGQGPEFLTYFQNEAQLEKSRLLSDRFSAERPKGSFSTLEIQRTEQGDSAMYLCASSLDGVMVETQYFGPGTRLLVL.